One sample yielded the 24 T cell receptor beta chains listed below, sequenced in a study of Graves' ophthalmopathy and Graves' hyperthyroidism. TCR beta CDR3 amplification used RNA transcripts. The authors performed first-round RT-PCR with HTBI primers and then a second-round multiplex PCR. TCRdb independently ran MiXCR on the multiplex PCR reads; one entry per CDR3 protein. In the table there are 900,000 to 1,200,000 distinct CDR3 sequences, about two fifths of which are singletons. Input material: peripheral blood or thyroid tissue (not recorded which). The receptor source for this set is an adult man with Graves' hyperthyroidism.

This clonotype was seen at least ten times. The V and J genes are TRBV9 and TRBJ1-6, with a possible D match to TRBD1 (5 bases). The germline V gene encodes CDR1 SGDLS and CDR2 YYNGEE. V was clipped by 3 bases and J by 8 bases, with 15 bases between them. This CDR3 comprises 15 residues. The CDR3 DNA reads as TGTGCCAGCAGCGCCGGGGGGGGTATCGATTCACCCCTCCACTTT. Its protein is CASSAGGGIDSPLHF.

This clonotype showed up many times. The chain joins TRBV9 to TRBJ1-2, with 7 bases identical to TRBD1. V was clipped by 4 bases and J by 5 bases; unmatched bases: 11. The CDR3 runs 15 residues. Germline V gene data show CDR1 as SGDLS and CDR2 as YYNGEE. CDR3 bases: TGTGCCAGCAGCCCCCCACAGGGGAGAAAGTATGGCTACACCTTC. Protein sequence: CASSPPQGRKYGYTF.

There are many counts of this clonotype. The rearrangement joins TRBV7-9 to TRBJ2-7, with D uncertain. The CDR3 covers 14 residues. Trimming cost V 5 bases and J 4 bases, with 15 bases left between them. CDR1 is SEHNR and CDR2 is FQNEAQ in the germline V gene (reference sequence). CDR3 DNA: TGTGCCAGCAGCCCTTATAGACTGCAATACGAGCAGTACTTC. It codes for CASSPYRLQYEQYF.

In its sample, this clonotype was seen many times. The chain is built from TRBV29-1 and TRBJ2-5, with 11 bases that match TRBD2. Germline loops: CDR1 SQVTM, CDR2 ANQGSEA. J lost 3 bases, V lost 5 bases, and 5 bases had no gene match. The CDR3 is 14 residues long. The CDR3 nucleotides are TGCAGCGTTAGGGGACTAGCGGAAAAAGAGACCCAGTACTTC. Protein product: CSVRGLAEKETQYF.

The V gene is TRBV20-1, the J gene TRBJ2-7; 8 bases match TRBD1. Germline-derived CDR1 and CDR2 are DFQATT and SNEGSKA (reference sequence). The CDR3 totals 14 residues. With 5 bases clipped from V and 3 bases from J, the junction kept 9 bases outside the gene matches. As DNA, the CDR3 is TGCAGTGCTCCAGGACAGGGAAGGGACTACGAGCAGTACTTC. Translation: CSAPGQGRDYEQYF.

This clonotype has ten or more counts. CDR3 loop: CASSEKAGPRETQYF. The CDR3 DNA is TGTGCCAGCAGTGAAAAGGCAGGGCCTAGGGAGACCCAGTACTTC. The V call is TRBV25-1, the J call TRBJ2-5; the D gene is possibly TRBD1 (5 bases). The CDR3 is 15 residues long. Germline values: CDR1 MGHDK, CDR2 SYGVNS. With 2 bases removed from V and 5 bases from J, the gap between germline ends came to 15 bases.

This clonotype came up many times. The J gene is TRBJ1-1, the V gene TRBV4-3; no clear D. This CDR3 has 15 residues. V lost 0 bases, J lost 4 bases, and 12 bases lay in between. CDR1 is LGHNA and CDR2 is YSLEER in the germline V gene. The CDR3 sequence: CASSQDLGRGTEAFF. The CDR3 DNA follows: TGCGCCAGCAGCCAAGATCTGGGTAGAGGCACTGAAGCTTTCTTT.

Concerning this clonotype: A single base separates this from a much larger clone, so it may be a read error. This chain connects TRBV7-9 to TRBJ2-5, with a tentative D call TRBD2 (5 bases). Germline lookup yields CDR1 SEHNR and CDR2 FQNEAQ (reference sequence). The V end was cut by 5 bases, the J end by 7 bases, with 11 bases between. This CDR3 has 12 residues. The CDR3 nucleotides read TGTGCCAGCAGCAAAGAAGGAGGGACCCAGTACTTC. Translating gives CASSKEGGTQYF.

The chain carries TRBV20-1 and TRBJ2-3; D unclear. The CDR3 consists of 11 residues. From germline, CDR1 is DFQATT and CDR2 SNEGSKA (reference sequence). With 5 bases removed from V and 8 bases from J, the gap between germline ends came to 11 bases. DNA for the CDR3: TGCAGTGCTCATATTATAGTTACGCAGTATTTT. It codes for CSAHIIVTQYF.

This clonotype came up many times. The chain couples TRBV14 to TRBJ2-5; 8 positions match TRBD2. Germline CDR1 and CDR2: SGHDN and FVKESK. After removal of 5 bases from V and 5 bases from J, the junction contained 7 bases not matched to a gene. The CDR3 sequence is 14 residues long. CDR3 sequence reads: CASSSTSGLETQYF. In nucleotides, the CDR3 is TGTGCCAGCAGCTCCACTAGCGGCTTGGAGACCCAGTACTTC. Full variable domain (missing parts from reference TRBV14 and TRBJ2-5): EAGVTQFPSHSVIEKGQTVTLRCDPISGHDNLYWYRRVMGKEIKFLLHFVKESKQDESGMPNNRFLAERTGGTYSTLKVQPAELEDSGVYFCASSSTSGLETQYFGPGTRLLVL.

In its sample, this clonotype was seen a few times. This chain joins TRBV30 and TRBJ2-5; D is uncertain. From germline, CDR1 is GTSNPN and CDR2 SVGIG (reference sequence). The germline V and J ends were trimmed by 0 bases and 0 bases, with 11 bases remaining between them. This CDR3 has 15 residues. The CDR3 DNA sequence: TGTGCCTGGAGTGTTACCCACATTTACCAAGAGACCCAGTACTTC. Translated, it gives CAWSVTHIYQETQYF.

There are many counts of this clonotype. V and J are TRBV10-3 and TRBJ1-2, with 8 positions matching TRBD1. The CDR3 extends over 17 amino acids. Germline CDR1 and CDR2: ENHRY and SYGVKD. The trim removed 7 bases at V and 1 base at J, leaving 14 bases unmatched. CDR3 DNA: TGTGCCATCAAAAAAGACAGGGGCGAGTCGCATAACTATGGCTACACCTTC. Its protein is CAIKKDRGESHNYGYTF.

V and J are TRBV20-1 and TRBJ2-7, with no clear D. Trimming removed 0 bases at V and 2 bases at J, with 8 bases between. This CDR3 is 13 amino acids long. The germline gives CDR1 DFQATT, CDR2 SNEGSKA (reference sequence). In nucleotides, the CDR3 is TGCAGTGCTAGAGACGTGGCGGCCTACGAGCAGTACTTC. Protein: CSARDVAAYEQYF.

A note on this clonotype: A much bigger clone sits one base away, suggesting this may be a read error. This chain's CDR3 is CATSRDLPSSGNTMYF. CDR3 bases: TGTGCCACCAGCAGAGATTTGCCGAGTTCTGGAAACACCATGTATTTT. The chain links TRBV15 to TRBJ1-3; D is unresolved. Germline CDR1 and CDR2: LNHNV and YYDKDF (reference sequence). This CDR3 has 16 amino acids. The complete variable domain, with remaining parts taken from reference TRBV15 and TRBJ1-3, reads DAMVIQNPRYQVTQFGKPVTLSCSQTLNHNVMYWYQQKSSQAPKLLFHYYDKDFNNEADTPDNFQSRRPNTSFCFLDIRSPGLGDTAMYLCATSRDLPSSGNTMYFGEGSWLTVV.

This clonotype was recorded many times. The rearrangement links TRBV14 to TRBJ1-1, with 7 bases fitting TRBD1. Trimming took 1 base from V and 10 from J; bases not matched to a gene: 9. From germline, CDR1 is SGHDN and CDR2 FVKESK. The CDR3 spans 14 residues. The CDR3 sequence is CASSQGGRGRAAFF. The CDR3 DNA follows: TGTGCCAGCAGCCAAGGTGGTAGGGGGCGGGCAGCTTTCTTT.

V and J are TRBV4-1 and TRBJ2-2; D not resolved. V gave up 1 base and J gave up 1 base, with 13 bases separating them. CDR3 length equals 17 residues. Germline CDR1 and CDR2: MGHRA and YSYEKL. CDR3 amino acids: CASSQVSLHLNTGELFF. DNA of the CDR3: TGCGCCAGCAGCCAAGTTTCGCTCCATTTGAACACCGGGGAGCTGTTTTTT.

This clonotype was observed at least ten times. This chain joins TRBV20-1 and TRBJ1-5, with D unresolved. V gave up 6 bases and J gave up 4 bases, with 16 bases separating them. The CDR3 has 14 amino acids. Germline CDR1 DFQATT, CDR2 SNEGSKA (reference sequence). The CDR3 protein is CSARIPAANQPQHF. CDR3 DNA: TGCAGTGCCCGGATACCTGCCGCAAATCAGCCCCAGCATTTT.

This clonotype was picked up many times. V gene TRBV12-3 or TRBV12-4 combines with J gene TRBJ1-1; a possible D gene is TRBD1 (5 bases). The CDR3 has 13 residues. Trimming removed 1 base from V and 9 bases from J, with 12 bases in between. The CDR3 nucleotides are TGTGCCAGCAGTTTAGAACCGGGACGGCAAGCTTTCTTT. This codes for CASSLEPGRQAFF.

At least ten counts were recorded for this clonotype. The V gene is TRBV25-1, the J gene TRBJ1-1; 7 bases are a match to TRBD1. Losses at the gene ends were 5 bases for V and 5 bases for J; bases not matched to a gene: 11. CDR3 length equals 15 residues. The germline gives CDR1 MGHDK, CDR2 SYGVNS. The CDR3 DNA sequence: TGTGCCAGCAGTTTCACCGGGACAGTGGGAACTGAAGCTTTCTTT. This gives the protein CASSFTGTVGTEAFF. Full variable domain (missing parts from reference TRBV25-1 and TRBJ1-1): EADIYQTPRYLVIGTGKKITLECSQTMGHDKMYWYQQDPGMELHLIHYSYGVNSTEKGDLSSESTVSRIRTEHFPLTLESARPSHTSQYLCASSFTGTVGTEAFFGQGTRLTVV.

The rearrangement joins TRBV11-2 to TRBJ2-6, with TRBD1 matching over 8 bases. Losses at the gene ends were 6 bases for V and 2 bases for J; bases not matched to a gene: 9. CDR3 size: 17 residues. Germline CDR1 and CDR2: SGHAT and FQNNGV. The CDR3 is CASSYYRGRTGANVLTF. The CDR3 DNA sequence: TGTGCCAGCAGTTACTACAGGGGGAGGACTGGGGCCAACGTCCTGACTTTC.

The V and J genes are TRBV10-3 and TRBJ2-7; 14 bases are shared with TRBD2. V was pared by 7 bases and J by 2 bases, with 4 bases of the junction left unmatched. Germline-derived CDR1 and CDR2 are ENHRY and SYGVKD. The CDR3 runs 15 residues. The DNA of the CDR3 is TGTGCCATCAATCCGGGACTAGCGGGAGCCTACGAGCAGTACTTC. Residues: CAINPGLAGAYEQYF.

This clonotype was found a few times. The chain combines TRBV12-3 or TRBV12-4 with TRBJ2-3; 7 positions agree with TRBD1. CDR3 length: 14 amino acids. Trimming took 5 bases from V and 2 from J; bases not matched to a gene: 4. In nucleotides, the CDR3 is TGTGCCAGCAGTGCCGACAGGGACACAGATACGCAGTATTTT. Translation: CASSADRDTDTQYF.

In its sample, this clonotype was seen a few times. This may be a read error: a much more frequent sequence differs by one nucleotide. The rearrangement joins TRBV12-3 or TRBV12-4 to TRBJ1-3; D ambiguous. CDR3 size: 11 residues. CDR3 residues: CASSLAYTTYF. The CDR3 nucleotides are TGTGCCAGCAGTTTAGCTTACACCACATATTTT.

Many counts were recorded for this clonotype. J is TRBJ1-6 and V is TRBV12-3 or TRBV12-4; TRBD1 matches 8 bases. The V segment lost 5 bases and the J segment 7 bases; nucleotides outside the gene matches: 7. The CDR3 is made up of 15 amino acids. CDR3 sequence (DNA): TGTGCCAGCAGTCTCCGGACAGGGCTGAATTCACCCCTCCACTTT. Amino acid sequence: CASSLRTGLNSPLHF.